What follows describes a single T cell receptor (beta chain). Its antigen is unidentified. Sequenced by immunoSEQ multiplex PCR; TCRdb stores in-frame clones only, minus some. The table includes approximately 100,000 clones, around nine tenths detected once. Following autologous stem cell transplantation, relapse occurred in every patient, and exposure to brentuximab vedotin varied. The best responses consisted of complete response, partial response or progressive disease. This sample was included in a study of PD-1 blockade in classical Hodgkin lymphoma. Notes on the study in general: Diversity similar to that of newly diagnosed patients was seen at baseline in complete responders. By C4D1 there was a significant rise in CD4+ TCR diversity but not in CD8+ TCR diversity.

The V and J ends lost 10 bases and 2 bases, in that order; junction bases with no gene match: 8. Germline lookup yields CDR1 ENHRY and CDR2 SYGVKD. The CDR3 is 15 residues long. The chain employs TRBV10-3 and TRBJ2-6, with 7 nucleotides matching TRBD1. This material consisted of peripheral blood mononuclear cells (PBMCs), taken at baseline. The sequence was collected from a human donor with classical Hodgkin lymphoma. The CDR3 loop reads CANLGGGPGANVLTF. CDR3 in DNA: TGTGCCAACTTAGGGGGCGGGCCTGGGGCCAACGTCCTGACTTTC.